Detailed here is one T cell receptor beta chain. Then a second PCR, running about 6 to 11 cycles, was carried out with a sample-barcoded 5' primer and a J-beta primer mix. Each CDR3 protein is one row after TCRdb ran MiXCR on the 5' RACE reads. The repertoire holds over 600,000 distinct CDR3 sequences, with 46% as singletons. The sample belongs to a study of blood T cells in healthy people across ages. The specimen sequenced was blood. The TCR sequence derives from a man aged 80 or over in good health.

The CDR3 nucleotides are TGCGCCAGCAGCCTAAGGGGGACGAGCGGGAGCAATGAGCAGTTCTTC. Its protein product is CASSLRGTSGSNEQFF. This chain links TRBV4-3 with TRBJ2-1, with 8 bases identical to TRBD2. V was clipped by 4 bases and J by 6 bases; unmatched bases: 11. Germline V gene sequence: CDR1 LGHNA, CDR2 YSLEER. The CDR3 is 16 residues long.